A single sample is the source of the 23 T cell receptor beta chains below, sequenced in a study of long-term antiretroviral therapy in people with HIV. Version v3.0 of the immunoSEQ assay ran at survey level. Data came from immunoSEQ multiplex PCR; TCRdb stores just in-frame clones and leaves some out. The table has 15,000 to 25,000 clones, roughly 90% seen once. Specimen: unsorted PBMCs, collected 2.1 years after starting antiretroviral therapy. The receptors stem from a man younger than 30 with HIV.

The chain joins TRBV11-3 to TRBJ1-3; 8 positions match TRBD1. Unmatched junction bases numbered 13, after V lost 5 bases and J lost 4 bases. CDR3 length: 17 residues. Germline V CDR1 and CDR2: SGHNT, YENEEA. The CDR3 nucleotides read TGTGCCAGCAGCGCCCCTGCTCAGGGGGCGAAAGGAAACACCATATATTTT. As protein: CASSAPAQGAKGNTIYF.

The rearrangement joins TRBV4-1 to TRBJ1-3; D uncertain. Trimming pared 1 base from V and 0 bases from J, leaving 4 bases between. CDR3 length: 14 amino acids. Germline V lookup: CDR1 MGHRA, CDR2 YSYEKL. The CDR3 DNA reads TGCGCCAGCAGCCAAGGCCCCTCTGGAAACACCATATATTTT. Its translation: CASSQGPSGNTIYF.

The chain employs TRBV29-1 and TRBJ2-1; 10 bases match TRBD2. This CDR3 is built from 14 residues. The V segment lost 8 bases and the J segment 9 bases; nucleotides outside the gene matches: 13. Germline-derived CDR1 and CDR2 are SQVTM and ANQGSEA. The CDR3 coding sequence is TGCAGCACGTCAGCGGGGGGGCCAACGCGTGAGCAGTTCTTC. It is translated as CSTSAGGPTREQFF.

This clone occurred a few times. The chain combines TRBV5-4 with TRBJ2-2, with unresolved D. Trimming took off 3 bases at V and 3 bases at J, with 12 bases between the two ends. This CDR3 has 15 amino acids. Germline lookup yields CDR1 SGHNT and CDR2 YYREEE (reference sequence). The CDR3 is CASSSAHSYTGELFF. The CDR3 nucleotides read TGTGCCAGCAGCTCGGCGCACAGCTACACCGGGGAGCTGTTTTTT.

The chain has TRBV11-2 and TRBJ1-6; D gene unclear. CDR3 size: 12 residues. From germline, CDR1 is SGHAT and CDR2 FQNNGV. The V end lost 3 bases, the J end lost 3 bases, and 0 bases lay between the germline ends. CDR3 amino acids: CASSFYNSPLHF. The CDR3 coding sequence is TGTGCCAGCAGCTTCTATAATTCACCCCTCCACTTT. Together with reference TRBV11-2 and TRBJ1-6, the CDR3 gives the full variable domain: EAGVAQSPRYKIIEKRQSVAFWCNPISGHATLYWYQQILGQGPKLLIQFQNNGVVDDSQLPKDRFSAERLKGVDSTLKIQPAKLEDSAVYLCASSFYNSPLHFGNGTRLTVT.

This rearrangement joins TRBV18 to TRBJ2-1; either TRBD1 or TRBD2 may fit D (5 bases each). Looked up from germline, CDR1 is KGHSH and CDR2 is LQKENI. Trimming pared 2 bases from V and 8 bases from J, leaving 16 bases between. CDR3 length: 15 amino acids. The CDR3 protein is CASSPVREGVHEQFF. In nucleotides, the CDR3 is TGTGCCAGCTCACCAGTGAGGGAAGGGGTCCATGAGCAGTTCTTC. The full variable domain, completed using reference TRBV18 and TRBJ2-1, is NAGVMQNPRHLVRRRGQEARLRCSPMKGHSHVYWYRQLPEEGLKFMVYLQKENIIDESGMPKERFSAEFPKEGPSILRIQQVVRGDSAAYFCASSPVREGVHEQFFGPGTRLTVL.

This chain uses TRBV11-2 with TRBJ2-5, with 9 bases fitting TRBD2. This CDR3 comprises 15 residues. Germline V gene lookup returns CDR1 SGHAT and CDR2 FQNNGV. Losses at the gene ends were 7 bases for V and 6 bases for J; bases not matched to a gene: 12. The CDR3 DNA reads TGTGCCAGCACCCCACACGAGCGGGGGGAAAAGACCCAGTACTTC. Protein sequence: CASTPHERGEKTQYF.

The chain has TRBV27 and TRBJ2-7; 7 nucleotides line up with TRBD1. This CDR3 has 14 amino acids. Germline V CDR1 and CDR2: MNHEY, SMNVEV (reference sequence). Germline trimming cut 6 bases from V and 7 bases from J; bases unmatched to any gene: 12. CDR3 sequence reads: CASRNSGQTGEQYF. The DNA for the CDR3 is TGTGCCAGCAGGAACTCGGGACAGACGGGGGAGCAGTACTTC.

Sample share makes this clone large. V and J are TRBV6-5 and TRBJ1-2; D call uncertain. Trimming removed 0 bases at V and 5 bases at J, with 10 bases between. Germline V gene data show CDR1 as MNHEY and CDR2 as SVGAGI. The CDR3 extends over 14 amino acids. CDR3 in amino acids: CASSYSRSSYGYTF. The CDR3 coding sequence is TGTGCCAGCAGTTACTCCCGCAGCTCTTATGGCTACACCTTC.

This chain joins TRBV5-4 and TRBJ2-7; no firm D call. Germline-derived CDR1 and CDR2 are SGHNT and YYREEE (reference sequence). This CDR3 region has 14 residues. The germline V and J ends were trimmed by 3 bases and 7 bases, with 17 bases remaining between them. CDR3 loop: CASSSPLGPQEQYF. In DNA, the CDR3 is TGTGCCAGCAGCTCCCCCCTTGGACCTCAGGAGCAGTACTTC.

The rearrangement joins TRBV28 to TRBJ1-2; the D is unclear. The CDR3 length is 12 residues. Germline lookup yields CDR1 MDHEN and CDR2 SYDVKM. Trimming stripped 3 bases from V and 6 bases from J, with 8 bases between. The CDR3 here is CASSFRQNGYTF. In DNA, the CDR3 is TGTGCCAGCAGTTTCCGTCAGAATGGCTACACCTTC.

The chain links TRBV5-1 to TRBJ2-7, with 11 bases lining up with TRBD1. The CDR3 runs to 15 residues. The V gene's germline CDR1 is SGHRS and CDR2 YFSETQ. Trimming took 0 bases from V and 4 from J; bases not matched to a gene: 3. DNA of the CDR3: TGCGCCAGCAGCTTGGGGACAGGGGGCGGGTACGAGCAGTACTTC. This sequence encodes CASSLGTGGGYEQYF.

The rearrangement uses TRBV5-5 and TRBJ2-2, with D possibly matching TRBD2 (5 bases). Germline V CDR1 and CDR2: SGHKS, YYEKEE (reference sequence). V was trimmed by 4 bases and J by 3 bases, leaving 10 bases between them. The CDR3 sequence is 14 residues long. The CDR3 loop is CASSIGADTGELFF. The CDR3 DNA follows: TGTGCCAGCAGCATTGGAGCGGACACCGGGGAGCTGTTTTTT.

In this sample, this clone turned up once. V gene TRBV29-1 combines with J gene TRBJ1-1; a weak D match, TRBD1 (6 bases). From germline, CDR1 is SQVTM and CDR2 ANQGSEA. V lost 3 bases to trimming and J lost 4 bases, with 18 bases between them. CDR3 length: 15 residues. The CDR3 bases are TGCAGCGTTGAGGCCAGGGGAGGGTCAAGCACTGAAGCTTTCTTT. It yields the protein CSVEARGGSSTEAFF.

This sequence joins TRBV7-2 and TRBJ1-2; D might be TRBD1 (5 bases). This CDR3 is 13 amino acids long. Germline V lookup: CDR1 SGHTA, CDR2 FQGNSA. V dropped 3 bases and J dropped 4 bases, with 9 bases sitting between them. The CDR3 sequence is CASSFRQSYGYTF. The CDR3 coding sequence is TGTGCCAGCAGCTTTCGACAGTCCTATGGCTACACCTTC.

The chain has TRBV6-5 and TRBJ1-2; D unclear. In germline, CDR1 is MNHEY, CDR2 SVGAGI. The CDR3 runs to 13 residues. Deletions cut 2 bases from V and 5 bases from J, with 9 bases between. CDR3 nucleotides: TGTGCCAGCAGTTACAGGGAGAGATATGGCTACACCTTC. Translating it yields CASSYRERYGYTF.

This clone has just one count. The gene calls are TRBV7-6 and TRBJ2-1; D uncertain. Deletions cut 3 bases from V and 10 bases from J, with 16 bases between. Germline V gene sequence: CDR1 SGHVS, CDR2 FNYEAQ. CDR3 length: 14 residues. The CDR3, as DNA: TGTGCCAGCAGCTTGGTTGCTGAGGCCCGAGAGCAGTTCTTC. Encoded protein: CASSLVAEAREQFF.

This sequence joins TRBV25-1 and TRBJ2-7; the D gene could be TRBD1 or TRBD2 (7 bases each). The germline V and J ends were trimmed by 5 bases and 2 bases, with 19 bases remaining between them. The CDR3 loop spans 16 amino acids. Germline-derived CDR1 and CDR2 are MGHDK and SYGVNS. CDR3 region: CASSPGGGALPYEQYF. The CDR3 bases are TGTGCCAGCAGTCCAGGGGGGGGCGCTCTTCCCTACGAGCAGTACTTC.

The sample holds a few counts of this clone. The V call is TRBV11-3, the J call TRBJ2-7; 8 bases are a match to TRBD1. Trimming removed 5 bases from V and 6 bases from J; junction bases left unmatched: 3. This CDR3 contains 12 residues. Germline assignment: CDR1 SGHNT and CDR2 YENEEA. This CDR3 is CASSGDRSEQYF. In nucleotides, the CDR3 is TGTGCCAGCAGCGGGGACAGGAGCGAGCAGTACTTC.

The V gene is TRBV5-1, the J gene TRBJ2-5; 8 nucleotides match TRBD2. Germline V gene lookup returns CDR1 SGHRS and CDR2 YFSETQ. This CDR3 has 16 residues. With V trimmed by 5 bases and J by 4 bases, 13 bases remained unmatched. This CDR3 is CASRPGGAGRGETQYF. CDR3 DNA sequence: TGCGCCAGCAGACCGGGAGGGGCCGGACGTGGAGAGACCCAGTACTTC.

The CDR3 sequence: CASGLAGGLNTGELFF. The CDR3 coding sequence is TGCGCCAGCGGACTAGCGGGAGGATTGAACACCGGGGAGCTGTTTTTT. The chain couples TRBV5-1 to TRBJ2-2, with 14 positions matching TRBD2. The CDR3 sequence is 16 residues long. Trimming at V came to 7 bases and at J to 1 base, leaving 3 bases not matched to a gene. Looked up from germline, CDR1 is SGHRS and CDR2 is YFSETQ.

This sequence joins TRBV2 and TRBJ2-1, with 14 bases fitting TRBD2. The CDR3 length is 18 residues. Germline V gives CDR1 SNHLY, CDR2 FYNNEI. V trimming: 7 bases; J trimming: 1 base; junction bases outside the gene matches: 9. As DNA, the CDR3 is TGTGCCAGCAAAGCCGGGACTAGCGGGAGAGGATCCTACAATGAGCAGTTCTTC. Translated: CASKAGTSGRGSYNEQFF.

The chain is built from TRBV4-1 and TRBJ1-4; the match to TRBD1 covers 7 bases. The V gene end was trimmed by 3 bases and the J gene end by 4 bases; junction bases not matched to a gene: 8. Germline values: CDR1 MGHRA, CDR2 YSYEKL. CDR3 length: 16 residues. The DNA of the CDR3 is TGCGCCAGCAGCCACTTTCAGGGGGGGAGTAATGAAAAACTGTTTTTT. It specifies CASSHFQGGSNEKLFF.